The rows below give T cell receptor beta chains drawn from one sample of a study of blood T cell repertoires in COVID-19. Clones were read by immunoSEQ multiplex PCR, and TCRdb kept only the in-frame ones, dropping some. This sample has fewer than 75,000 clones, with around 79% found just once. Sequencing used peripheral blood. The receptors derive from a man between 60 and 75 years old with acute or convalescent COVID-19. CDR3s include the opening cysteine and the closing phenylalanine or tryptophan. A D gene is named only where the DNA matches it firmly. Rows may omit the clone size; those that give it use once, few, many or a size class.

abundance: .
j_gene: TRBJ1-2
d_gene: .
len: 13
v_gene: TRBV9
CDR3nt: TGTGCCAGCAGCGTAGTTTCGACTCTGTTCTACACCTTC
CDR3aa: CASSVVSTLFYTF

abundance: .
j_gene: TRBJ1-5
d_gene: .
len: 12
v_gene: TRBV29-1
CDR3nt: TGCAGCGTTGTTGGGGCCAATCAGCCCCAGCATTTT
CDR3aa: CSVVGANQPQHF

abundance: .
j_gene: TRBJ1-2
d_gene: .
len: 13
v_gene: TRBV24-1
CDR3nt: TGTGCCACCAGCGTCGGGGTCTACGGGGGCTACACCTTC
CDR3aa: CATSVGVYGGYTF

abundance: once
j_gene: TRBJ1-4
d_gene: TRBD1
len: 16
v_gene: TRBV25-1
CDR3nt: TGTGCCAGCAGTCCAAGAACAGGGGATCCCAATGAAAAACTGTTTTTT
CDR3aa: CASSPRTGDPNEKLFF

abundance: few
j_gene: TRBJ1-4
d_gene: .
len: 13
v_gene: TRBV18
CDR3nt: TGTGCCAGCTCAGCGGCAGCGGACGGGGGAGAAGTTTTT
CDR3aa: CASSAAADGGEVF

abundance: .
j_gene: TRBJ2-3
d_gene: TRBD1
len: 14
v_gene: TRBV10-1
CDR3nt: TGCGCCAGCAGGGAGGACAGGATAAGTTATACGCAGTATTTT
CDR3aa: CASREDRISYTQYF

abundance: .
j_gene: TRBJ2-7
d_gene: TRBD2
len: 13
v_gene: TRBV2
CDR3nt: TGTGCCAGCAGTGAGGTAGCGGGGGGTGAGCAGTACTTC
CDR3aa: CASSEVAGGEQYF

abundance: few
j_gene: TRBJ1-3
d_gene: TRBD1
len: 15
v_gene: TRBV6-5
CDR3nt: TGTGCCATACAGGGGGGGACGGACTCTGGAAACACCATATATTTT
CDR3aa: CAIQGGTDSGNTIYF

abundance: .
j_gene: TRBJ1-1
d_gene: .
len: 12
v_gene: TRBV2
CDR3nt: TGTGCCAGCAGTGATCCCGGGACTGAAGCTTTCTTT
CDR3aa: CASSDPGTEAFF

abundance: few
j_gene: TRBJ2-6
d_gene: .
len: 14
v_gene: TRBV2
CDR3nt: TGTGCCAGCAGTTCTATATCTGGGGCCAACGTCCTGACTTTC
CDR3aa: CASSSISGANVLTF

abundance: .
j_gene: TRBJ1-2
d_gene: .
len: 15
v_gene: TRBV7-6
CDR3nt: TGTGCCAGCAGTCCCAAGAACCCGGAGATATATGGCTACACCTTC
CDR3aa: CASSPKNPEIYGYTF

abundance: .
j_gene: TRBJ1-4
d_gene: .
len: 15
v_gene: TRBV7-9
CDR3nt: TGTGCCAGCAGCTTAGTCCAGGGGACTAATGAAAAACTGTTTTTT
CDR3aa: CASSLVQGTNEKLFF

abundance: .
j_gene: TRBJ1-1
d_gene: TRBD1
len: 15
v_gene: TRBV27
CDR3nt: TGTGCCAGCAGTTTTACAGGGGCCCTAAACACTGAAGCTTTCTTT
CDR3aa: CASSFTGALNTEAFF

abundance: .
j_gene: TRBJ1-1
d_gene: TRBD1
len: 15
v_gene: TRBV5-1
CDR3nt: TGCGCCAGCAGCTCCGGGACAGCTATGAACACTGAAGCTTTCTTT
CDR3aa: CASSSGTAMNTEAFF

abundance: .
j_gene: TRBJ2-1
d_gene: TRBD1
len: 16
v_gene: TRBV24-1
CDR3nt: TGTGCCACCAGTGAGACGACAGGGGCTGAGGGTAATGAGCAGTTCTTC
CDR3aa: CATSETTGAEGNEQFF

abundance: .
j_gene: TRBJ2-1
d_gene: .
len: 14
v_gene: TRBV28
CDR3nt: TGTGCCAGCCAGAGACCCCCGCGGGGAAATGAGCAGTTCTTC
CDR3aa: CASQRPPRGNEQFF

abundance: .
j_gene: TRBJ1-4
d_gene: .
len: 16
v_gene: TRBV15
CDR3nt: TGTGCCACCAGCAGAGGAGGGTCTCAGATTAATGAAAAACTGTTTTTT
CDR3aa: CATSRGGSQINEKLFF

abundance: .
j_gene: TRBJ2-7
d_gene: .
len: 13
v_gene: TRBV6-5
CDR3nt: TGTGCCAGCAGTTATATTCAGGGGACCGAGCAGTACTTC
CDR3aa: CASSYIQGTEQYF

abundance: few
j_gene: TRBJ1-6
d_gene: TRBD1
len: 15
v_gene: TRBV6-6
CDR3nt: TGTGCCAGCAGACCCGACAGGGGTGAAGTGTCACCCCTCCACTTT
CDR3aa: CASRPDRGEVSPLHF

abundance: .
j_gene: TRBJ1-4
d_gene: TRBD1
len: 18
v_gene: TRBV19
CDR3nt: TGTGCCAGTAGTCTCCAGGGACAGGGTTTTGCAACTAATGAAAAACTGTTTTTT
CDR3aa: CASSLQGQGFATNEKLFF

abundance: .
j_gene: TRBJ2-2
d_gene: .
len: 15
v_gene: TRBV11-2
CDR3nt: TGTGCCAGCAGCTCCCGACTAGCGAACACCGGGGAGCTGTTTTTT
CDR3aa: CASSSRLANTGELFF

abundance: .
j_gene: TRBJ1-4
d_gene: .
len: 14
v_gene: TRBV5-4
CDR3nt: TGTGCCAGTTACCCTGGGGCTGTTAATGAAAAACTGTTTTTT
CDR3aa: CASYPGAVNEKLFF

abundance: .
j_gene: TRBJ1-2
d_gene: .
len: 15
v_gene: TRBV19
CDR3nt: TGTGCCAGTAGGCGTCTAAGCAGGGGAATAGACGGCTACACCTTC
CDR3aa: CASRRLSRGIDGYTF

abundance: .
j_gene: TRBJ2-5
d_gene: TRBD2
len: 17
v_gene: TRBV7-9
CDR3nt: TGTGCCAGCAGCCCTATCTGGACTAGCGGGGCCGCGGAAACCCAGTACTTC
CDR3aa: CASSPIWTSGAAETQYF

abundance: .
j_gene: TRBJ2-5
d_gene: .
len: 11
v_gene: TRBV7-9
CDR3nt: TGTGCCAGCGCTCCAGGAGAGACCCAGTACTTC
CDR3aa: CASAPGETQYF

abundance: .
j_gene: TRBJ1-1
d_gene: .
len: 13
v_gene: TRBV2
CDR3nt: TGTGCCAGCAAGACTCAAGTTAACACTGAAGCTTTCTTT
CDR3aa: CASKTQVNTEAFF

abundance: .
j_gene: TRBJ2-7
d_gene: .
len: 15
v_gene: TRBV18
CDR3nt: TGTGCCAGCTCACCACAAGCGACCTCGGCCTACGAGCAGTACTTC
CDR3aa: CASSPQATSAYEQYF

abundance: once
j_gene: TRBJ1-3
d_gene: TRBD1
len: 14
v_gene: TRBV6-5
CDR3nt: TGTGCCAGCACCACAGGGGGCTCTGGAAACACCATATATTTT
CDR3aa: CASTTGGSGNTIYF

abundance: .
j_gene: TRBJ2-7
d_gene: .
len: 13
v_gene: TRBV19
CDR3nt: TGTGCCAGTAGTATAGCCAGAACCTACGAGCAGTACTTC
CDR3aa: CASSIARTYEQYF

abundance: .
j_gene: TRBJ2-7
d_gene: .
len: 12
v_gene: TRBV6-1
CDR3nt: TGTGCCAGCAGTGAACACTCCTACGAGCAGTACTTC
CDR3aa: CASSEHSYEQYF

abundance: .
j_gene: TRBJ1-2
d_gene: .
len: 14
v_gene: TRBV7-2
CDR3nt: TGTGCCAGCAGCTTAGTTGCAGGGTCCTATGGCTACACCTTC
CDR3aa: CASSLVAGSYGYTF

abundance: .
j_gene: TRBJ1-5
d_gene: .
len: 14
v_gene: TRBV27
CDR3nt: TGTGCCAGCAGTCTTGGGGGGGCGAATCAGCCCCAGCATTTT
CDR3aa: CASSLGGANQPQHF

abundance: .
j_gene: TRBJ1-2
d_gene: .
len: 12
v_gene: TRBV28
CDR3nt: TGTGCCAGCATGACTTCTAACTATGGCTACACCTTC
CDR3aa: CASMTSNYGYTF

abundance: few
j_gene: TRBJ1-2
d_gene: TRBD1
len: 15
v_gene: TRBV4-1
CDR3nt: TGCGCCAGCAGCCGCTGGACAGGGGGCGAAAATGGCTACACCTTC
CDR3aa: CASSRWTGGENGYTF

abundance: .
j_gene: TRBJ2-5
d_gene: .
len: 15
v_gene: TRBV5-1
CDR3nt: TGCGCCAGCAGCTTGGCAAGACAGGATTTTGAGACCCAGTACTTC
CDR3aa: CASSLARQDFETQYF

abundance: .
j_gene: TRBJ1-2
d_gene: .
len: 14
v_gene: TRBV11-2
CDR3nt: TGTGCCAGCAGCTCGCAGGGTGGAGCATATGGCTACACCTTC
CDR3aa: CASSSQGGAYGYTF

abundance: .
j_gene: TRBJ1-2
d_gene: TRBD1
len: 16
v_gene: TRBV5-6
CDR3nt: TGTGCCAGCAGCTTGGCCGACAGGGGGAATAACTATGGCTACACCTTC
CDR3aa: CASSLADRGNNYGYTF

abundance: .
j_gene: TRBJ1-2
d_gene: TRBD1
len: 11
v_gene: TRBV28
CDR3nt: TGTGCCAGCAGCTACAGGGGTGGCTACACCTTC
CDR3aa: CASSYRGGYTF

abundance: .
j_gene: TRBJ2-2
d_gene: TRBD2
len: 15
v_gene: TRBV19
CDR3nt: TGTGCCAGTAGTTCTAGCGGGGGTTCTACCGGGGAGCTGTTTTTT
CDR3aa: CASSSSGGSTGELFF

abundance: .
j_gene: TRBJ1-1
d_gene: .
len: 13
v_gene: TRBV5-1
CDR3nt: TGCGCCAGCAGCTTGGTCCCCGACACTGAAGCTTTCTTT
CDR3aa: CASSLVPDTEAFF

abundance: .
j_gene: TRBJ2-1
d_gene: .
len: 11
v_gene: TRBV12-3/TRBV12-4
CDR3nt: TGTGCCAGCAGTCAGTACAATGAGCAGTTCTTC
CDR3aa: CASSQYNEQFF